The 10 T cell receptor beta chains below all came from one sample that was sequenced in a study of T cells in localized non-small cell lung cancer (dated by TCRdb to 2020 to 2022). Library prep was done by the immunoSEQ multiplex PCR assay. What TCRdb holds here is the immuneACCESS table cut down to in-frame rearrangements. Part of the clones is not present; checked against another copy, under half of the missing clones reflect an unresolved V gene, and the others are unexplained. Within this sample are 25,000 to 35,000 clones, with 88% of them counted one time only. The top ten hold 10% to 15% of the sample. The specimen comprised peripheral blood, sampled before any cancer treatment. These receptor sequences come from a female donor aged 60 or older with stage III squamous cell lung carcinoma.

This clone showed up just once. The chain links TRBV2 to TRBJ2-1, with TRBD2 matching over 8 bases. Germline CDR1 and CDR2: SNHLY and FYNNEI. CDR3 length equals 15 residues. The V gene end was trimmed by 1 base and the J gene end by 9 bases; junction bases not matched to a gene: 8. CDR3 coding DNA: TGTGCCAGCAGTGAAGTACTCCTAACTAGCGGTGAGCAGTTCTTC. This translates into CASSEVLLTSGEQFF.

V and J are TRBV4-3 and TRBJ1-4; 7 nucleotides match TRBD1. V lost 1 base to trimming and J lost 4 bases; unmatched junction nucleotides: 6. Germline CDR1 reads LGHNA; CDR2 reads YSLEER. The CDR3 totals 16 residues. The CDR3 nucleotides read TGCGCCAGCAGCCAAGCGACAGGGTTCGTTAATGAAAAACTGTTTTTT. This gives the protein CASSQATGFVNEKLFF.

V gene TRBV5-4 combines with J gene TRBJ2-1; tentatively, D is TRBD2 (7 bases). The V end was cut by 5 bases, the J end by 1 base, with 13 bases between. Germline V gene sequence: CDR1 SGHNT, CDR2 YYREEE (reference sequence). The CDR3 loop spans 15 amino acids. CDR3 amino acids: CASRTRGGSYNEQFF. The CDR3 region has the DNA TGTGCCAGCAGGACTAGGGGGGGTTCCTACAATGAGCAGTTCTTC.

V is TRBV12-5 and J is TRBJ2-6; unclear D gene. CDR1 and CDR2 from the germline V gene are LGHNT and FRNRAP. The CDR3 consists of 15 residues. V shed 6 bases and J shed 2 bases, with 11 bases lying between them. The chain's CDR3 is CASGRRTAGANVLTF. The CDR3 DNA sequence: TGTGCTAGTGGCCGGCGGACGGCTGGGGCCAACGTCCTGACTTTC.

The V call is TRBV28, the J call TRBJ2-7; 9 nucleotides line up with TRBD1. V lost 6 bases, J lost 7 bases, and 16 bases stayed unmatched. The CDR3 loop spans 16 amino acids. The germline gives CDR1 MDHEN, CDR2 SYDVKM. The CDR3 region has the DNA TGTGCCAGCAGGCAACAGGGGGCCCCCGTCACGGGTGAGCAGTACTTC. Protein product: CASRQQGAPVTGEQYF.

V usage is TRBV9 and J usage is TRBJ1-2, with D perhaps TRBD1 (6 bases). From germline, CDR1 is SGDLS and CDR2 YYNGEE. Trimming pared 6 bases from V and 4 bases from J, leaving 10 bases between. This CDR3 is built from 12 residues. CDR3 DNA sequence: TGTGCCAGCAACCGAGGGGGCTATGGCTACACCTTC. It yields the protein CASNRGGYGYTF.

Written as DNA, the CDR3 is TGTGCCAGCAGCTTGTCCGCGGGGGCGACTAATGAAAAACTGTTTTTT. It translates to CASSLSAGATNEKLFF. V gene TRBV7-2 combines with J gene TRBJ1-4, with a possible D match to TRBD1 (6 bases). The germline V gene encodes CDR1 SGHTA and CDR2 FQGNSA. Trimming shortened V by 3 bases and J by 2 bases, and 13 bases separated the two germline ends. This CDR3 has 16 amino acids. The entire variable domain, with the rest obtained from reference TRBV7-2 and TRBJ1-4, is as follows: GAGVSQSPSNKVTEKGKDVELRCDPISGHTALYWYRQSLGQGLEFLIYFQGNSAPDKSGLPSDRFSAERTGGSVSTLTIQRTQQEDSAVYLCASSLSAGATNEKLFFGSGTQLSVL.

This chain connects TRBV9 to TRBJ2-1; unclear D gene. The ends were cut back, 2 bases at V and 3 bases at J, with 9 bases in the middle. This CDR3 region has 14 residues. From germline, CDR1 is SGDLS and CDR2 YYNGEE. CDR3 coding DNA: TGTGCCAGCAGCGTTAGAGACAACTACAATGAGCAGTTCTTC. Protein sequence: CASSVRDNYNEQFF.

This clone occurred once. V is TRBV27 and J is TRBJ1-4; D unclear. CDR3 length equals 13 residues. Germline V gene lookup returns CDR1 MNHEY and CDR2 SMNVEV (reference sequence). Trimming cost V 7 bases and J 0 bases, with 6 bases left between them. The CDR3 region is CASKRATNEKLFF. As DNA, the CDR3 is TGTGCCAGCAAGCGAGCAACTAATGAAAAACTGTTTTTT.

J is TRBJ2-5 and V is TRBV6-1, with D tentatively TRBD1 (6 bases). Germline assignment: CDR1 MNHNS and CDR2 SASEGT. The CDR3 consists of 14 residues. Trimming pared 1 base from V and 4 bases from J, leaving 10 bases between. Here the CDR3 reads CASSEDLGGETQYF. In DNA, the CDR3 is TGTGCCAGCAGTGAAGATCTAGGGGGAGAGACCCAGTACTTC.